This TCR beta chain was retrieved from a study of blood T cell repertoires in COVID-19. Study-wide background: T cells, B-cell-depleted T cells, or PBMCs supplied cDNA or gDNA.

The germline V gene encodes CDR1 SGHDT and CDR2 YYEEEE. This CDR3 contains 13 residues. Trimming removed 5 bases from V and 4 bases from J, with 12 bases in between. Participants were aged 18 to 89 years from some 24 US areas. Donors were grouped by their self-reported clinical history. Authors' processing steps: Counts of nucleated cells, estimated from reference gene primer amplification, were obtained. Repertoires were generated with immunoSEQ multiplex PCR, while TCRdb's copy carries only in-frame clones and drops some. V, J and clone size are taken as reported in that table, and D and trimming were inferred from the DNA itself. The sample consists of about 180,000 clones, about 88% of them appearing once.

The rearrangement joins TRBV5-6 to TRBJ1-2; TRBD1 might be the D (6 bases). The receptor was isolated from a woman between 35 and 50 years old with acute COVID-19. The specimen was PBMCs or T cells enriched from blood (not recorded which). CDR3 in DNA: TGTGCCAGCAGACCTACAGGGCCCTATGGCTACACCTTC. It encodes CASRPTGPYGYTF.